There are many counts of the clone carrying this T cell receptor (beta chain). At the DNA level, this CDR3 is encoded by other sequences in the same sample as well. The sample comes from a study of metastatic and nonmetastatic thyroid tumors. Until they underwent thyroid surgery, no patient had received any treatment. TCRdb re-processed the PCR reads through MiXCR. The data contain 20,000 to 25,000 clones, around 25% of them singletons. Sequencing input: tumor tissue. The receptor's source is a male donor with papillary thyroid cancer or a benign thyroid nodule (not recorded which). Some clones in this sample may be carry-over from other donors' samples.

The CDR3 loop reads CASTPGLAAPHNEQFF. In DNA form, the CDR3 reads TGTGCCAGCACCCCGGGACTAGCGGCACCGCACAATGAGCAGTTCTTC. This chain connects TRBV6-1 to TRBJ2-1, with 11 positions matching TRBD2. The V gene end was trimmed by 7 bases and the J gene end by 5 bases; junction bases not matched to a gene: 10. CDR1 and CDR2 from the germline V gene are MNHNS and SASEGT. This CDR3 contains 16 residues.